The clone carrying this TCR beta chain was counted between two and nine times. Its cognate antigen is unknown. This record comes from a study of early T cells in non-severe SARS-CoV-2 infection. Background on the study: Unpaired chains resulted from sequencing bulk RNA of unsorted whole blood.

TCRdb fed the 5' RACE reads into MiXCR, producing one record per CDR3 protein. This table has some 80,000 distinct CDR3 sequences, around 12% appearing once. General study results and limits: VDJdb-based annotation leaned toward anti-spike CD8 responses and missed private and CD4 specificities.

The CDR3 covers 12 residues. V was pared by 4 bases and J by 10 bases, with 16 bases between. Germline V gene lookup returns CDR1 SQVTM and CDR2 ANQGSEA. This receptor was taken from an adult who was a healthcare worker with PCR-confirmed SARS-CoV-2 infection or an uninfected control (not recorded which). The donor label of this sample is uncertain. Sequenced material: whole blood, taken at baseline. The chain recombines TRBV29-1 with TRBJ1-1; D remains ambiguous. CDR3 coding DNA: TGCAGCGTTGTCGGGTCGGGATTTAGAGCTTTCTTT. Its protein product is CSVVGSGFRAFF.